Listed here is a single T cell receptor beta chain. Its specificity is not known. The sample's time point: week 5, during vaccination. Each dose of the vaccine consisted of 300 ug of mutant IDH1 20-mer peptide, with topical imiquimod. Germline-derived CDR1 and CDR2 are MNHEY and SVGAGI. The CDR3 is made up of 14 amino acids. Trimming removed 7 bases at V and 4 bases at J, with 15 bases between. The source of the sample is a study of a mutant IDH1 vaccine in newly diagnosed glioma. Study context: Initiation of the vaccine course occurred 4-6 weeks after radiotherapy alone, or alongside temozolomide cycles.

Sequencing was performed with immunoSEQ multiplex PCR; in TCRdb, only in-frame clones are kept and a portion is missing. The sample lists around 52,000 clones; 80% to 90% were seen once. This TCR came from a woman between 35 and 50 years old with glioma. The source was PBMCs, collected from a glioma patient whose treatment included an IDH1 peptide vaccine. The chain joins TRBV6-5 to TRBJ2-3, with TRBD2 as a possible D gene (5 bases). CDR3 DNA: TGTGCCAGCACCCCGGGATACAACCCAGATACGCAGTATTTT. Encoded protein: CASTPGYNPDTQYF.